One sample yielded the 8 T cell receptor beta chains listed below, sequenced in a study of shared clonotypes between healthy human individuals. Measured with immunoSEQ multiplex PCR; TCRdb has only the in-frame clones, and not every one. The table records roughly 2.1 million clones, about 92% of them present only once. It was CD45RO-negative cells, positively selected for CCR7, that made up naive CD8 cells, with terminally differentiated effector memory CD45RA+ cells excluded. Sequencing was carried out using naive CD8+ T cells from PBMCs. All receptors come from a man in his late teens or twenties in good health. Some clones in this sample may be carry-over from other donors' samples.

The CDR3: CAWDSVGSYEQYF. The CDR3 DNA follows: TGTGCCTGGGACTCGGTTGGGTCCTACGAGCAGTACTTC. The V and J genes are TRBV30 and TRBJ2-7; D gene uncertain. This CDR3 has 13 residues. Trimming pared 5 bases from V and 1 base from J, leaving 12 bases between. Germline CDR1 is GTSNPN and CDR2 is SVGIG (reference sequence).

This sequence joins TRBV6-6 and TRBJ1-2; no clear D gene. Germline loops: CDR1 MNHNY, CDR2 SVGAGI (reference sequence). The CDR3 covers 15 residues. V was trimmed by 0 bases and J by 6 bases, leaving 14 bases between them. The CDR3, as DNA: TGTGCCAGCAGTTACTCGAGGAAGGATCCTGATGGCTACACCTTC. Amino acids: CASSYSRKDPDGYTF.

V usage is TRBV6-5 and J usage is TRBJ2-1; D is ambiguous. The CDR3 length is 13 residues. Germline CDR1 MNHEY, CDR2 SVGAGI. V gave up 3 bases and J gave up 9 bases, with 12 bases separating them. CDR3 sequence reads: CASSYSQAVEQFF. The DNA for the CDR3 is TGTGCCAGCAGTTATAGTCAGGCGGTTGAGCAGTTCTTC.

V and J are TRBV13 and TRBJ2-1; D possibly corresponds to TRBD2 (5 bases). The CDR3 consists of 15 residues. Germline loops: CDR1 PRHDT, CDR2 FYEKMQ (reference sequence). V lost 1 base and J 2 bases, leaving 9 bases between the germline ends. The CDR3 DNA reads TGTGCCAGCAGCTTAGCCACTAGGGCCTACAATGAGCAGTTCTTC. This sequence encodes CASSLATRAYNEQFF.

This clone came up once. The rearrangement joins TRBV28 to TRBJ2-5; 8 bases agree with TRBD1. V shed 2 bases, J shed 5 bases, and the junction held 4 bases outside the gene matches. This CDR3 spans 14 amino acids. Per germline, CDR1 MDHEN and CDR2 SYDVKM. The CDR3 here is CASSLQGAQETQYF. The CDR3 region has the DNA TGTGCCAGCAGTTTACAGGGGGCACAGGAGACCCAGTACTTC.

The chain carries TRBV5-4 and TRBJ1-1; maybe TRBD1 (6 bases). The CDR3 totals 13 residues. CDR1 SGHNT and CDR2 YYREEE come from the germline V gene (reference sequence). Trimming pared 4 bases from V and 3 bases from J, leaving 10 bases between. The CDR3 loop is CASSLGTHTEAFF. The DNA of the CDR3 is TGTGCCAGCAGCCTAGGGACACACACTGAAGCTTTCTTT.

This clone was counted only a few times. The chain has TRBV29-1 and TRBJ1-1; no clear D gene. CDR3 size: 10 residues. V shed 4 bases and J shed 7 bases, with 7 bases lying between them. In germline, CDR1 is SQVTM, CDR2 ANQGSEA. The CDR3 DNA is TGCAGCGTTGTACTAGGTGAAGCTTTCTTT. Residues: CSVVLGEAFF.

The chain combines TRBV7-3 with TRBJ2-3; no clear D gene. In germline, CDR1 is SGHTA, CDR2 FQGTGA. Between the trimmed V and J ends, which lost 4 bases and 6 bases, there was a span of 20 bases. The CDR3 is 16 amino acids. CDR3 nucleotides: TGTGCCAGCAGCTCCCTAGGTACCCCCGGTTTTGATACGCAGTATTTT. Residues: CASSSLGTPGFDTQYF.